This T cell receptor beta chain was profiled in a study of shared clonotypes between healthy human individuals. Study-level background: Serving as donors were two women and a few men, whose ages spanned 18 to 49.

The genomic DNA of each subset was split evenly across several immunoSEQ plates. Sequenced by immunoSEQ multiplex PCR; TCRdb stores in-frame clones only, minus some. The sample holds roughly 450,000 clones; 79% are singletons and the top ten take 10% to 15%. The sequence was obtained from a woman aged 40 to 50 in good health. Some clones in this sample may be carry-over from other donors' samples. Sequencing was performed on PBMCs.

The chain's CDR3 is CASSLLTGLEGTQYF. DNA of the CDR3: TGTGCCAGCAGTCTACTCACAGGACTAGAGGGGACCCAGTACTTC. The gene calls are TRBV28 and TRBJ2-5, with TRBD2 identical over 7 bases. This CDR3 region has 15 residues. Germline V gives CDR1 MDHEN, CDR2 SYDVKM. V dropped 5 bases and J dropped 7; count of bases not matched to a gene: 13.